This record covers a single TCR beta chain. Antigen: not known. The entry originates in a study of cytomegalovirus exposure and HLA in healthy donors. General observations from the study: Several top significant clusters appeared, in a later analysis, to be linked to common viral pathogens.

The germline V gene has CDR1 LNHDA and CDR2 SQIVND (reference sequence). CDR3 length equals 14 residues. Trimming stripped 6 bases from V and 4 bases from J, with 12 bases between. The PCR was carried out with 60 Vbeta primers and 13 Jbeta primers. Method: immunoSEQ multiplex PCR; TCRdb's copy keeps in-frame clones and lacks some. The sample table sets out fewer than 200,000 clones. This sequence was found in a man aged 30-40 years in good health and CMV-seronegative. Material: PBMCs. The rearrangement joins TRBV19 to TRBJ1-4; TRBD1 might be the D (5 bases). The CDR3 nucleotides are TGTGCCAGTAGCCCCGACAGCTATAATGAAAAACTGTTTTTT. As protein: CASSPDSYNEKLFF.